This TCR beta chain is drawn from a study of shared clonotypes between healthy human individuals. CDR1 and CDR2 from the germline V gene are ENHRY and SYGVKD. CDR3 length: 15 amino acids. Trimming shortened V by 4 bases and J by 1 base, and 10 bases separated the two germline ends. Points on this clone: Its specificity is not known.

Assay: immunoSEQ multiplex PCR; the TCRdb copy retains only in-frame clones and omits some. The data hold about 1.1 million clones, with roughly 80% observed a single time. General study points: Naive subsets tended to show greater estimated richness than memory subsets.

The rearrangement joins TRBV10-3 to TRBJ2-2; D tentatively reads TRBD1 or TRBD2 (5 bases each). The sample taken for sequencing was memory CD4+ T cells from PBMCs. Subset indicated: CD45RA-negative fraction. The receptor comes from a man between 18 and 35 years old in good health. Some clones in this sample may be carry-over from other donors' samples. This chain's CDR3 is CAISGGRENTGELFF. The CDR3 DNA follows: TGTGCCATCAGTGGGGGACGGGAGAACACCGGGGAGCTGTTTTTT.